The 28 T cell receptor beta chains given below trace back to one sample, sequenced in a study of radiotherapy plus CTLA-4 blockade in lung cancer (dated by TCRdb to the late 2010s). The library was obtained by the immunoSEQ multiplex PCR assay. In TCRdb, the immuneACCESS table is reduced to in-frame sequences with V and J assigned. These tables do not hold every clone; where another copy was compared, an unresolved V gene accounts for under half, and the others remain unexplained. Across this sample there are about 49,000 clones, with roughly 76% seen only once. The ten largest clones take up around 3.3% of the sample. Sequenced here: peripheral blood, sampled from a patient treated with radiotherapy plus ipilimumab. These receptors all stem from a human donor with non-small cell lung cancer who had a complete response to radiotherapy plus ipilimumab.

The rearrangement links TRBV6-5 to TRBJ2-1; 9 bases are shared with TRBD2. The ends lost 3 bases at V and 3 bases at J; junction bases unmatched: 6. Germline V gene data show CDR1 as MNHEY and CDR2 as SVGAGI. CDR3 length equals 16 residues. CDR3 coding DNA: TGTGCCAGCAGTTATTATGGGACTAGCAGCTACAATGAGCAGTTCTTC. The encoded protein is CASSYYGTSSYNEQFF.

This chain joins TRBV10-3 and TRBJ1-2; tentative D call: TRBD1 (5 bases). The CDR3 length is 13 residues. The V and J ends lost 4 bases and 7 bases respectively, with 13 bases between them. Germline V gene sequence: CDR1 ENHRY, CDR2 SYGVKD. The CDR3 DNA follows: TGTGCCATCAGTGTAGACAGATCGGCTGGCTACACCTTC. As protein: CAISVDRSAGYTF.

CDR3 in DNA: TGTGCCAGCAGTTCAGTCGGGAGATTGGAGACCCAGTACTTC. It encodes CASSSVGRLETQYF. V and J are TRBV6-5 and TRBJ2-5; perhaps TRBD2 as D (6 bases). V was clipped by 4 bases and J by 5 bases, with 14 bases between them. The CDR3 is 14 residues long. Per the germline V gene, CDR1 is MNHEY and CDR2 is SVGAGI.

The chain links TRBV15 to TRBJ2-3; D not resolved. This CDR3 comprises 17 residues. V was trimmed by 0 bases and J by 3 bases, leaving 16 bases between them. From germline, CDR1 is LNHNV and CDR2 YYDKDF (reference sequence). The CDR3 reads CATSRDFDTKSTDTQYF. For the CDR3, the DNA is TGTGCCACCAGCAGAGATTTCGATACAAAATCTACAGATACGCAGTATTTT.

The J gene is TRBJ2-5, the V gene TRBV10-1, with 9 bases lining up with TRBD2. V was pared by 9 bases and J by 2 bases, with 7 bases of the junction left unmatched. The CDR3 is made up of 14 amino acids. Germline CDR1 WNHNN, CDR2 SYGVQD (reference sequence). The CDR3: CASSATSGQETQYF. The DNA of the CDR3 is TGCGCCAGTAGCGCGACTAGCGGACAAGAGACCCAGTACTTC.

The chain combines TRBV15 with TRBJ2-3; D remains ambiguous. Germline CDR1 and CDR2: LNHNV and YYDKDF (reference sequence). V lost 5 bases, J lost 2 bases, and 5 bases lay in between. The CDR3 totals 12 residues. The CDR3 bases are TGTGCCACCAGCCTTTCCACAGATACGCAGTATTTT. Its translation is CATSLSTDTQYF.

In this sample, this clone turned up a few times. The J gene is TRBJ1-1, the V gene TRBV28; D remains unclear. V was trimmed by 4 bases and J by 1 base, leaving 22 bases between them. In germline, CDR1 is MDHEN, CDR2 SYDVKM. The CDR3 contains 18 residues. The CDR3: CASSYRTGYRAGNTEAFF. The CDR3 DNA reads as TGTGCCAGCAGTTATCGGACGGGTTACCGGGCGGGGAACACTGAAGCTTTCTTT.

The chain joins TRBV19 to TRBJ2-7; TRBD1 is a possible D gene (6 bases). This CDR3 contains 15 residues. Trimming stripped 1 base from V and 2 bases from J, with 12 bases between. The germline CDR1 and CDR2 sequences are LNHDA and SQIVND (reference sequence). Written as DNA, the CDR3 is TGTGCCAGTAGTATAGGGCACAGGGCCACCTACGAGCAGTACTTC. Protein product: CASSIGHRATYEQYF. Combining the CDR3 with reference TRBV19 and TRBJ2-7 gives the whole variable domain DGGITQSPKYLFRKEGQNVTLSCEQNLNHDAMYWYRQDPGQGLRLIYYSQIVNDFQKGDIAEGYSVSREKKESFPLTVTSAQKNPTAFYLCASSIGHRATYEQYFGPGTRLTVT.

The rearrangement links TRBV30 to TRBJ2-5; no reliable D call. The end of the DNA aligns better with TRBJ2-7, so the J call may be wrong. The CDR3 has 15 residues. The V gene's germline CDR1 is GTSNPN and CDR2 SVGIG (reference sequence). As DNA, the CDR3 is TGTGCCTGGACTCGATATGGGCAGTACTCCTACGAGCAGTACTTC. Translation: CAWTRYGQYSYEQYF.

The rearrangement links TRBV11-2 to TRBJ2-1; D not certain. CDR1 SGHAT and CDR2 FQNNGV come from the germline V gene. This CDR3 has 15 amino acids. The ends were cut back, 5 bases at V and 0 bases at J, with 11 bases in the middle. Written as DNA, the CDR3 is TGTGCCAGCAGCCGCGAGGCGAGCTCCTACAATGAGCAGTTCTTC. It specifies CASSREASSYNEQFF.

The chain recombines TRBV27 with TRBJ2-7; D not certain. CDR1 MNHEY and CDR2 SMNVEV come from the germline V gene (reference sequence). The CDR3 is made up of 13 amino acids. Trimming removed 2 bases at V and 2 bases at J, with 7 bases between. DNA of the CDR3: TGTGCCAGCAGTTTAGGGCCCACCTACGAGCAGTACTTC. Residues: CASSLGPTYEQYF.

V and J are TRBV7-8 and TRBJ2-3; D is perhaps TRBD2 (5 bases). From germline, CDR1 is SGHVS and CDR2 FQNEAQ. Trimming shortened V by 4 bases and J by 8 bases, and 10 bases separated the two germline ends. CDR3 size: 12 residues. Here the CDR3 DNA reads TGTGCCAGCAGCTACAAAGGAGGTACGCAGTATTTT. Protein product: CASSYKGGTQYF.

This chain links TRBV18 with TRBJ1-4; D is undetermined. The CDR3 consists of 14 residues. Trimming took off 3 bases at V and 3 bases at J, with 8 bases between the two ends. The V gene's germline CDR1 is KGHSH and CDR2 LQKENI. The CDR3 loop reads CASSPGESNEKLFF. The CDR3 bases are TGTGCCAGCTCACCTGGAGAGTCTAATGAAAAACTGTTTTTT.

This chain connects TRBV6-1 to TRBJ2-1; 9 nucleotides align to TRBD1. The CDR3 length is 16 residues. Looked up from germline, CDR1 is MNHNS and CDR2 is SASEGT. Trimming cost V 2 bases and J 3 bases; bases outside gene matches: 5. The CDR3 DNA follows: TGTGCCAGCAGTGAATCGTGGACAGGGGTCTACAATGAGCAGTTCTTC. Its translation is CASSESWTGVYNEQFF.

The chain joins TRBV9 to TRBJ2-2; 9 nucleotides match TRBD1. CDR1 SGDLS and CDR2 YYNGEE come from the germline V gene. The CDR3 runs to 16 residues. The V and J ends lost 4 bases and 5 bases, in that order; junction bases with no gene match: 9. CDR3: CASSHNDRGGTGELFF. The CDR3 DNA is TGTGCCAGCAGCCACAATGACAGGGGGGGGACCGGGGAGCTGTTTTTT.

The rearrangement uses TRBV19 and TRBJ1-2; D is perhaps TRBD1 (5 bases). There are 14 residues in the CDR3. CDR1 LNHDA and CDR2 SQIVND come from the germline V gene (reference sequence). V was clipped by 5 bases and J by 7 bases, with 17 bases between them. CDR3 amino acids: CASSGLGLPAGYTF. The CDR3 region has the DNA TGTGCCAGTAGTGGTTTGGGGCTCCCAGCTGGCTACACCTTC.

The rearrangement uses TRBV6-1 and TRBJ2-1; 13 bases match TRBD2. The CDR3 is 18 residues long. V trimming: 3 bases; J trimming: 7 bases; junction bases outside the gene matches: 12. CDR1 is MNHNS and CDR2 is SASEGT in the germline V gene. CDR3 amino acids: CASSDFPGLAGLRNEQFF. The CDR3 nucleotides read TGTGCCAGCAGTGACTTTCCGGGACTAGCGGGGCTCAGGAATGAGCAGTTCTTC.

J is TRBJ1-2 and V is TRBV5-1; 9 bases match TRBD1. Trimming removed 6 bases from V and 7 bases from J; junction bases left unmatched: 10. CDR1 is SGHRS and CDR2 is YFSETQ in the germline V gene. The length of the CDR3 is 14 residues. The CDR3 bases are TGCGCCAGCAACCACAGGGGGCGTACGAGTGGCTACACCTTC. Residues: CASNHRGRTSGYTF.

The chain employs TRBV7-2 and TRBJ2-3; TRBD2 might be the D (6 bases). The germline V gene has CDR1 SGHTA and CDR2 FQGNSA. The CDR3 runs to 15 residues. V lost 5 bases and J 6 bases, leaving 18 bases between the germline ends. This chain's CDR3 is CASSPPGLSGDTQYF. Here the CDR3 DNA reads TGTGCCAGCAGCCCGCCGGGCCTCAGCGGGGATACGCAGTATTTT.

In this sample, this clone turned up a few times. The chain recombines TRBV19 with TRBJ1-5, with TRBD1 identical over 8 bases. V lost 7 bases, J lost 5 bases, and 10 bases stayed unmatched. Germline CDR1 is LNHDA and CDR2 is SQIVND (reference sequence). CDR3 length equals 15 residues. The CDR3 spells CASTLMSGGDQPQHF. In nucleotides, the CDR3 is TGTGCCAGTACTCTAATGTCAGGGGGCGATCAGCCCCAGCATTTT.

This clone was seen only a few times. The chain links TRBV18 to TRBJ2-5; a weak D match, TRBD2 (5 bases). This CDR3 comprises 15 residues. V was cut by 0 bases and J by 4 bases, with 12 bases left in between. In germline, CDR1 is KGHSH, CDR2 LQKENI. Written as DNA, the CDR3 is TGTGCCAGCTCACCACCGGGCTCCGAGGGAGAGACCCAGTACTTC. This translates into CASSPPGSEGETQYF.

The chain has TRBV5-1 and TRBJ2-1; TRBD2 matches at 10 bases. This CDR3 is 23 amino acids long. CDR1 and CDR2 (germline): SGHRS, YFSETQ. V lost 4 bases, J lost 1 base, and 26 bases stayed unmatched. The CDR3 loop is CASSPSVTSGKEGAHRSYNEQFF. The CDR3 DNA reads as TGCGCCAGCAGCCCGAGCGTTACTAGCGGGAAAGAGGGGGCTCATCGTTCCTACAATGAGCAGTTCTTC.

This rearrangement joins TRBV28 to TRBJ1-1; a possible D gene is TRBD1 (6 bases). The CDR3 covers 16 residues. Trimming took 5 bases from V and 6 from J, leaving 22 bases between them. From germline, CDR1 is MDHEN and CDR2 SYDVKM. CDR3 in DNA: TGTGCCAGCAGTCAATCTGGCGTAGGGGGAAGCTCTGAAGCTTTCTTT. This codes for CASSQSGVGGSSEAFF.

The chain combines TRBV4-2 with TRBJ1-4, with 7 bases lining up with TRBD1. V was clipped by 2 bases and J by 6 bases; unmatched bases: 3. CDR1 and CDR2 (germline): LGHNA, YNFKEQ. CDR3 length: 14 residues. DNA for the CDR3: TGTGCCAGCAGCCAATCCGGGACAGATGAAAAACTGTTTTTT. This gives the protein CASSQSGTDEKLFF.

V and J are TRBV28 and TRBJ1-2; 9 nucleotides match TRBD1. V gave up 8 bases and J gave up 8 bases; unmatched junction bases: 12. The CDR3 totals 14 residues. Germline CDR1 MDHEN, CDR2 SYDVKM. CDR3 nucleotides: TGTGCCAGCGGATATGGGACAGGGACTCAGGGCTACACCTTC. It encodes CASGYGTGTQGYTF.

In the case of this clone: The same CDR3 is also encoded by other DNA sequences in this sample. This sequence joins TRBV6-5 and TRBJ1-2; tentatively, D is TRBD1 (6 bases). CDR1 is MNHEY, CDR2 SVGAGI, per germline. The CDR3 totals 15 residues. V was pared by 0 bases and J by 7 bases, with 15 bases between. The CDR3, as DNA: TGTGCCAGCAGTTACTCAGGACGAGGGGGTATTGGCTACACCTTC. Protein sequence: CASSYSGRGGIGYTF.

The chain recombines TRBV29-1 with TRBJ2-1; tentatively, D is TRBD2 (6 bases). Deletions cut 3 bases from V and 7 bases from J, with 13 bases between. The CDR3 has 13 amino acids. Germline V lookup: CDR1 SQVTM, CDR2 ANQGSEA. The CDR3 loop is CSVEPGLTNEQFF. The CDR3 DNA sequence: TGCAGCGTTGAGCCGGGACTGACTAATGAGCAGTTCTTC.

The chain links TRBV7-9 to TRBJ2-1, with D perhaps matching TRBD2 (6 bases). The CDR3 has 13 residues. CDR1 SEHNR and CDR2 FQNEAQ come from the germline V gene (reference sequence). Trimming took 5 bases from V and 4 from J, leaving 9 bases between them. CDR3 bases: TGTGCCAGCAGCCCCGCGGGATACAATGAGCAGTTCTTC. Its protein product is CASSPAGYNEQFF.